This entry describes one T cell receptor beta chain. This CDR3 spans 20 amino acids. Germline V gene data show CDR1 as MNHEY and CDR2 as SVGEGT. The V end was cut by 0 bases, the J end by 3 bases, with 24 bases between. Participant ages covered 18 to 89 years across some 25 US areas. Only in-frame clones appear in the TCRdb table, and some are missing; sequencing was by immunoSEQ multiplex PCR. This table has 310,000 or so clones, 75% to 95% appearing once. This record belongs to a study of blood T cell repertoires in COVID-19. Study in general: Sources were T cells, B-cell-depleted T cells, or PBMCs; the material itself was cDNA or gDNA.

This TCR was recovered from a woman aged 25-40 years who had recovered from COVID-19. Input material: PBMCs or T cells enriched from blood (not recorded which). V usage is TRBV6-2 or TRBV6-3 and J usage is TRBJ1-5; D unresolved. CDR3 residues: CASSYSMSIPLTEANQPQHF. CDR3 nucleotide sequence: TGTGCCAGCAGTTACTCGATGTCCATTCCTCTGACGGAGGCCAATCAGCCCCAGCATTTT.